Below are 25 T cell receptor beta chains sequenced from a single sample in a study of CD4 and CD8 cells across lung adenocarcinoma regions. TCRdb re-called the PCR reads through MiXCR, storing one row per CDR3 protein. The sample contains approximately 19,000 distinct CDR3 sequences, around half of which appear only once. The sequenced material came from CD8+ T cells from the center of a lung tumor. Every receptor here comes from a female donor with lung adenocarcinoma. The CD4 and CD8 labels of this study may be unreliable.

The sample holds a few counts of this clonotype. This chain connects TRBV5-1 to TRBJ2-1; D gene ambiguous. This CDR3 has 13 amino acids. Germline CDR1 is SGHRS and CDR2 is YFSETQ. The germline V and J ends were trimmed by 3 bases and 5 bases, with 9 bases remaining between them. The CDR3 here is CASSWRPNNEQFF. The DNA of the CDR3 is TGCGCCAGCAGCTGGCGGCCAAACAATGAGCAGTTCTTC.

The chain uses TRBV6-1 and TRBJ2-3, with 7 bases identical to TRBD1. The CDR3 length is 15 residues. V shed 7 bases, J shed 3 bases, and the junction held 10 bases outside the gene matches. The germline gives CDR1 MNHNS, CDR2 SASEGT. In DNA, the CDR3 is TGTGCCAGCATCAAACAGGGGTGGACGACAGATACGCAGTATTTT. This encodes CASIKQGWTTDTQYF.

J is TRBJ2-2 and V is TRBV6-5; D uncertain. CDR1 MNHEY and CDR2 SVGAGI come from the germline V gene. V lost 2 bases to trimming and J lost 5 bases, with 9 bases between them. The CDR3 spans 14 residues. DNA of the CDR3: TGTGCCAGCAGTTACGGTAGAGCAACCGGGGAGCTGTTTTTT. This translates into CASSYGRATGELFF.

The chain links TRBV28 to TRBJ2-5; 7 bases align to TRBD2. In germline, CDR1 is MDHEN, CDR2 SYDVKM. The trim removed 3 bases at V and 5 bases at J, leaving 9 bases unmatched. The CDR3 runs 15 residues. The CDR3 coding sequence is TGTGCCAGCAGTTTTGGCGGGGAGGGCGAGGAGACCCAGTACTTC. Protein: CASSFGGEGEETQYF.

The genes are TRBV7-2 and TRBJ2-1; TRBD1 is a possible D gene (5 bases). With the DNA end fitting TRBJ2-5 better, the J assignment may be wrong. The CDR3 has 12 amino acids. Looked up from germline, CDR1 is SGHTA and CDR2 is FQGNSA. DNA for the CDR3: TGTGCCAGCAGCTTGGGGCGGGAGACCCAGTACTTC. Its protein is CASSLGRETQYF.

This clonotype showed up just a few times. The junction does not match germline at one end; this may be a read error. The CDR3 bases are TGTGCCAGCAACCGGGGGCAGGTAAGCTCTGGGGCCAACGAGCTGTATTTC. This translates into CASNRGQVSSGANELYF. The rearrangement links TRBV27 to TRBJ2-6; D possibly uses TRBD1 or TRBD2 (6 bases each). In germline, CDR1 is MNHEY, CDR2 SMNVEV (reference sequence). This CDR3 contains 17 residues.

With regard to this clonotype: The junction differs from germline at one of its ends, possibly a read error. J is TRBJ2-3 and V is TRBV10-2; D unresolved. Germline V gene data show CDR1 as WSHSY and CDR2 as SAAADI. The CDR3 has 14 amino acids. The CDR3 DNA reads as TGCGCGAGCAAGGGCAGGCAAGACCCAGAGACCCAGTATTTT. It encodes CASKGRQDPETQYF.

This clonotype was counted only a few times. CDR3 sequence (DNA): TGTGCCAGCGGGCGCCGTGACCAAGAGACCCAGTATTTT. This sequence encodes CASGRRDQETQYF. The chain carries TRBV11-3 and TRBJ2-5; D not certain. The DNA end is more similar to TRBJ2-3, so the J call may be wrong. Germline CDR1 is SGHNT and CDR2 is YENEEA. The CDR3 has 13 residues.

Comment on this clonotype: The junction departs from the called germline gene at one end, perhaps through a read error. The CDR3 sequence is CAGRPAKNTQYF. The CDR3 DNA follows: TGTGCGGGGCGGCCAGCCAAAAACACTCAGTACTTC. This sequence joins TRBV27 and TRBJ2-4, with D tentatively TRBD1 (5 bases). Germline V gene sequence: CDR1 MNHEY, CDR2 SMNVEV (reference sequence). The CDR3 runs 12 residues.

This clonotype has a single count. The chain employs TRBV9 and TRBJ2-1; 7 bases are a match to TRBD1. Unmatched junction bases numbered 4, after V lost 0 bases and J lost 4 bases. The CDR3 has 15 amino acids. The germline gives CDR1 SGDLS, CDR2 YYNGEE. This CDR3 is CASSVVGTVYNEQFF. The CDR3 nucleotides are TGTGCCAGCAGCGTAGTTGGGACAGTTTACAATGAGCAGTTCTTC.

The chain joins TRBV11-3 to TRBJ2-7; D gene uncertain. V was shortened by 5 bases and J by 6 bases, with 17 bases between the two germline ends. CDR1 is SGHNT and CDR2 is YENEEA in the germline V gene. The CDR3 runs to 14 residues. The CDR3 DNA sequence: TGTGCCAGCAGCGCGACCCGACAATTTCGCGAGCAGTACTTC. This encodes CASSATRQFREQYF. Looking up the rest from reference TRBV11-3 and TRBJ2-7 gives the full variable domain: EAGVVQSPRYKIIEKKQPVAFWCNPISGHNTLYWYLQNLGQGPELLIRYENEEAVDDSQLPKDRFSAERLKGVDSTLKIQPAELGDSAVYLCASSATRQFREQYFGPGTRLTVT.

This chain uses TRBV27 with TRBJ2-5; unclear D gene. The J call could be wrong; TRBJ2-7 is a better fit for the DNA end. CDR3 length: 13 amino acids. CDR1 is MNHEY and CDR2 is SMNVEV in the germline V gene (reference sequence). CDR3 residues: CASSLLGMDEQYF. For the CDR3, the DNA is TGTGCCAGCAGTTTGTTGGGTATGGACGAGCAGTACTTC.

The chain carries TRBV12-3 or TRBV12-4 and TRBJ2-5; TRBD1 matches at 8 bases. Near its end, the DNA agrees better with TRBJ2-1, so the J call may be wrong. There are 15 residues in the CDR3. The CDR3 spells CASRLDRGHYNEQFF. The CDR3 region has the DNA TGTGCCAGCAGACTCGACAGGGGACATTACAATGAGCAGTTCTTC.

This clonotype was seen many times. The chain couples TRBV12-3 or TRBV12-4 to TRBJ2-3, with D possibly matching TRBD1 (5 bases). The V end was cut by 3 bases, the J end by 1 base, with 20 bases between. The CDR3 contains 18 residues. The CDR3 loop is CASSFGLRPGYGTDTQYF. CDR3 DNA: TGTGCCAGCAGTTTTGGTCTGCGGCCAGGGTATGGCACAGATACGCAGTATTTT.

There are many counts of this clonotype. J is TRBJ1-1 and V is TRBV10-1; perhaps TRBD1 as D (6 bases). V gave up 3 bases and J gave up 0 bases, with 17 bases separating them. CDR1 is WNHNN and CDR2 is SYGVQD in the germline V gene (reference sequence). This CDR3 region has 17 residues. The CDR3 coding sequence is TGCGCCAGCAGTGACTACGGGGGGCCTTGGATGAACACTGAAGCTTTCTTT. It yields the protein CASSDYGGPWMNTEAFF.

This clonotype was counted ten times or more. This chain connects TRBV5-1 to TRBJ2-1; maybe TRBD2 (6 bases). This CDR3 comprises 19 residues. Germline CDR1 and CDR2: SGHRS and YFSETQ. V was clipped by 3 bases and J by 0 bases, with 22 bases between them. CDR3 sequence reads: CASSWNLEGLRSSYNEQFF. In DNA, the CDR3 is TGCGCCAGCAGCTGGAACTTGGAAGGACTAAGGAGCTCCTACAATGAGCAGTTCTTC.

V is TRBV6-1 and J is TRBJ2-1; the match to TRBD1 covers 12 bases. The CDR3 is made up of 21 amino acids. Germline V lookup: CDR1 MNHNS, CDR2 SASEGT. The CDR3 reads CVSTTKGPGQGAHLSYNEQFF. The CDR3 nucleotides are TGTGTTAGCACCACGAAGGGACCGGGACAGGGGGCCCATCTCTCCTACAATGAGCAGTTCTTC.

This clonotype has more than one count but fewer than ten. The chain has TRBV7-6 and TRBJ2-1, with 7 bases lining up with TRBD1. The DNA end is a closer match to TRBJ2-5, so the J assignment may be wrong. The CDR3 sequence is 15 residues long. Germline lookup yields CDR1 SGHVS and CDR2 FNYEAQ. Written as DNA, the CDR3 is TGTGCCAGCAGCCTGCGAGGAGCACAGGGGGAGACCCAGTACTTC. It is translated as CASSLRGAQGETQYF.

V and J are TRBV4-2 and TRBJ1-1, with unresolved D. The V gene lost 2 bases and the J gene lost 1 base, with 14 bases spanning the gap. The CDR3 runs 16 residues. Germline CDR1 and CDR2: LGHNA and YNFKEQ. CDR3 nucleotides: TGTGCCAGCAGCCAACCACAAACGGCTTCGAACACTGAAGCTTTCTTT. It specifies CASSQPQTASNTEAFF.

CDR3 sequence: CAISESGPTDTQYF. Written as DNA, the CDR3 is TGTGCCATCAGTGAGTCGGGACCCACAGATACGCAGTATTTT. This chain connects TRBV10-3 to TRBJ2-3; D is possibly TRBD1 or TRBD2 (5 bases each). V gave up 0 bases and J gave up 2 bases, with 6 bases separating them. The germline V gene encodes CDR1 ENHRY and CDR2 SYGVKD. The CDR3 is 14 amino acids.

The chain has TRBV25-1 and TRBJ2-5, with D tentatively TRBD1 (6 bases). V lost 1 base and J 5 bases, leaving 14 bases between the germline ends. Germline assignment: CDR1 MGHDK and CDR2 SYGVNS. The length of the CDR3 is 15 residues. CDR3 nucleotides: TGTGCCAGCAGTGAATCTCTAGGCCAGGGGGAGACCCAGTACTTC. Its protein is CASSESLGQGETQYF.

About this clonotype itself: Germline and junction disagree at one end, which may indicate a read error. The chain carries TRBV10-1 and TRBJ2-3; D tentatively reads TRBD1 or TRBD2 (6 bases each). The CDR3 length is 14 residues. The V gene's germline CDR1 is WNHNN and CDR2 SYGVQD (reference sequence). The CDR3 is CAGWGLRDTDMQYF. The CDR3 bases are TGCGCCGGCTGGGGGCTGCGGGACACAGATATGCAGTATTTC.

A word on this clonotype: The germline gene is not matched at one end of the junction; a read error may be the cause. V gene TRBV10-3 combines with J gene TRBJ2-3; TRBD2 is a possible D gene (8 bases). Germline lookup yields CDR1 ENHRY and CDR2 SYGVKD. The CDR3 is 15 residues long. The CDR3 sequence: CATGEGAGGQDTQYF. The CDR3, as DNA: TGTGCCACGGGTGAGGGGGCGGGAGGCCAAGATACCCAGTATTTT.

The V call is TRBV27, the J call TRBJ2-1; 7 bases align to TRBD1. The end of the DNA is better explained by TRBJ2-7, so the J call may be wrong. From germline, CDR1 is MNHEY and CDR2 SMNVEV (reference sequence). The CDR3 runs 13 residues. CDR3 loop: CASSLTGPYEQYF. The CDR3, as DNA: TGTGCCAGCAGTTTGACAGGGCCCTACGAGCAGTACTTC.

In this sample, this clonotype turned up many times. This chain uses TRBV6-1 with TRBJ1-1, with 9 bases that match TRBD1. The germline V gene encodes CDR1 MNHNS and CDR2 SASEGT. The CDR3 sequence is 15 residues long. V trimming: 2 bases; J trimming: 10 bases; junction bases outside the gene matches: 11. The CDR3: CASSEPGTGTFSAFF. Here the CDR3 DNA reads TGTGCCAGCAGTGAACCCGGGACAGGGACCTTTTCAGCTTTCTTT.